The clone carrying this T cell receptor (beta chain) was detected ten times or more. TCRdb reassembled clones from the PCR reads with MiXCR. The sample lists tens of thousands of clones, over 15% seen once, with roughly 6.6% in the top ten. Treatment of any kind had been given to no patient before thyroid surgery. The data derive from a study of metastatic and nonmetastatic thyroid tumors. V trimming: 3 bases; J trimming: 4 bases; junction bases outside the gene matches: 1. The germline V gene encodes CDR1 MNHEY and CDR2 SMNVEV (reference sequence). The CDR3 contains 13 residues. The rearrangement links TRBV27 to TRBJ2-3, with TRBD1 identical over 7 bases. The source is a male donor with papillary thyroid cancer or a benign thyroid nodule (not recorded which). Some clones in this sample may be carry-over from other donors' samples. Sequenced sample: blood. CDR3 amino acids: CASSLRGPDTQYF. CDR3 sequence (DNA): TGTGCCAGCAGTTTGAGGGGGCCAGATACGCAGTATTTT.